The 26 T cell receptor beta chains presented below share a single source sample, sequenced in a study of patients and donors after allogeneic stem cell transplantation. TCRdb reprocessed the RT-PCR reads via MiXCR and lists one record per CDR3 protein. Here the sample spans about a million distinct CDR3 sequences, roughly 18% being singletons. The sample was blood, either unsorted or a sorted T cell fraction (not recorded which). The source is a human donor who was either an allogeneic HSCT recipient or a stem cell or donor lymphocyte infusion donor (not recorded which). It is not recorded whose cells these are; they may come from a transplant donor.

The rearrangement uses TRBV2 and TRBJ2-1, with 8 positions matching TRBD1. V shed 4 bases, J shed 7 bases, and the junction held 3 bases outside the gene matches. CDR1 SNHLY and CDR2 FYNNEI come from the germline V gene. The CDR3 runs to 13 residues. The chain's CDR3 is CASSAQGANEQFF. The DNA for the CDR3 is TGTGCCAGCAGTGCCCAGGGGGCGAATGAGCAGTTCTTC.

This clonotype showed up just a few times. The CDR3, as DNA: TGCAGTGCCCTGAGGGACGGCGGGGAGCTGTTTTTT. It codes for CSALRDGGELFF. J is TRBJ2-2 and V is TRBV20-1; perhaps D is TRBD1 or TRBD2 (5 bases each). The CDR3 is made up of 12 amino acids. Germline CDR1 reads DFQATT; CDR2 reads SNEGSKA (reference sequence). Trimming shortened V by 6 bases and J by 7 bases, and 12 bases separated the two germline ends.

This clonotype showed up just a few times. The chain is built from TRBV4-2 and TRBJ2-7, with 12 nucleotides matching TRBD2. CDR3 length equals 15 residues. The ends lost 2 bases at V and 5 bases at J; junction bases unmatched: 4. Germline V lookup: CDR1 LGHNA, CDR2 YNFKEQ. The CDR3 reads CASSQTRTSGDEQYF. CDR3 DNA sequence: TGTGCCAGCAGCCAAACCCGGACTAGCGGGGACGAGCAGTACTTC.

In its sample, this clonotype was seen a few times. The V and J genes are TRBV28 and TRBJ1-2; D perhaps matches TRBD1 (6 bases). The germline V and J ends were trimmed by 7 bases and 7 bases, with 13 bases remaining between them. Germline lookup yields CDR1 MDHEN and CDR2 SYDVKM. The CDR3 consists of 12 residues. The chain's CDR3 is CASTNRAGGYTF. CDR3 sequence (DNA): TGTGCCAGCACTAACAGGGCGGGTGGCTACACCTTC.

V gene TRBV7-9 combines with J gene TRBJ2-7, with D maybe TRBD1 (7 bases). The CDR3 extends over 17 amino acids. The V end was cut by 5 bases, the J end by 2 bases, with 22 bases between. Germline lookup yields CDR1 SEHNR and CDR2 FQNEAQ (reference sequence). The chain's CDR3 is CASSPRPRPGGTYEQYF. CDR3 DNA sequence: TGTGCCAGCAGCCCCCGTCCCCGGCCAGGGGGGACCTACGAGCAGTACTTC. Using reference TRBV7-9 and TRBJ2-7 for the parts outside the CDR3, the full variable domain is DTGVSQNPRHKITKRGQNVTFRCDPISEHNRLYWYRQTLGQGPEFLTYFQNEAQLEKSRLLSDRFSAERPKGSFSTLEIQRTEQGDSAMYLCASSPRPRPGGTYEQYFGPGTRLTVT.

This clonotype was seen repeatedly, ten times or more. The chain links TRBV5-1 to TRBJ1-1, with D unclear. This CDR3 contains 15 residues. The ends were cut back, 3 bases at V and 5 bases at J, with 17 bases in the middle. Germline values: CDR1 SGHRS, CDR2 YFSETQ. The CDR3 sequence is CASSYAGMGGTEAFF. CDR3 coding DNA: TGCGCCAGCAGCTATGCGGGGATGGGTGGGACTGAAGCTTTCTTT.

This clonotype was seen at least ten times. The chain combines TRBV6-1 with TRBJ1-2; TRBD1 agrees at 7 bases. Germline V gene data show CDR1 as MNHNS and CDR2 as SASEGT. The ends lost 6 bases at V and 5 bases at J; junction bases unmatched: 6. The CDR3 totals 13 residues. CDR3 bases: TGTGCCAGCAGCCGGGGACAGTCATATGGCTACACCTTC. Translated, it gives CASSRGQSYGYTF.

This clonotype appeared a few times. The chain links TRBV18 to TRBJ1-2; D gene unclear. Germline CDR1 reads KGHSH; CDR2 reads LQKENI. The CDR3 covers 13 residues. V lost 2 bases to trimming and J lost 8 bases, with 12 bases between them. CDR3 amino acids: CASSPDPGKGYTF. CDR3 in DNA: TGTGCCAGCTCACCAGATCCGGGGAAAGGCTACACCTTC.

The rearrangement joins TRBV11-1 to TRBJ2-7, with D possibly TRBD2 on 6 matching bases. The CDR3 spans 16 residues. The germline V gene encodes CDR1 SGHAT and CDR2 FQDESV (reference sequence). V shed 5 bases and J shed 5 bases, with 22 bases lying between them. CDR3 amino acids: CASSHPRMASANEQYF. The CDR3, as DNA: TGTGCCAGCAGCCACCCCAGGATGGCTAGCGCCAACGAGCAGTACTTC. The full variable domain, its missing parts supplied by reference TRBV11-1 and TRBJ2-7, is EAEVAQSPRYKITEKSQAVAFWCDPISGHATLYWYRQILGQGPELLVQFQDESVVDDSQLPKDRFSAERLKGVDSTLKIQPAELGDSAMYLCASSHPRMASANEQYFGPGTRLTVT.

This clonotype was found a few times. The J gene is TRBJ2-1, the V gene TRBV5-1; D unclear. Germline values: CDR1 SGHRS, CDR2 YFSETQ. Between the trimmed V and J ends, which lost 4 bases and 7 bases, there was a span of 9 bases. The CDR3 length is 12 residues. In DNA, the CDR3 is TGCGCCAGCAGCCTGACCTGGAATGAGCAGTTCTTC. Its protein is CASSLTWNEQFF.

The chain couples TRBV4-2 to TRBJ2-2; tentatively, D is TRBD2 (6 bases). The CDR3 runs to 13 residues. The germline V and J ends were trimmed by 1 base and 6 bases, with 6 bases remaining between them. Germline V gene lookup returns CDR1 LGHNA and CDR2 YNFKEQ. As DNA, the CDR3 is TGTGCCAGCAGCCAAGGGAGGGCCGGGGAGCTGTTTTTT. This gives the protein CASSQGRAGELFF.

The rearrangement joins TRBV24-1 to TRBJ2-7; tentative D call: TRBD2 (6 bases). Per germline, CDR1 KGHDR and CDR2 SFDVKD. V dropped 4 bases and J dropped 3 bases, with 9 bases sitting between them. The CDR3 extends over 13 amino acids. CDR3 nucleotide sequence: TGTGCCACCAGTGAACCCGGGAGCTACGAGCAGTACTTC. Its protein product is CATSEPGSYEQYF.

This clonotype was detected only a few times. This sequence joins TRBV5-1 and TRBJ1-1; 8 bases align to TRBD1. With V trimmed by 0 bases and J by 0 bases, 4 bases remained unmatched. This CDR3 is 16 amino acids long. Per germline, CDR1 SGHRS and CDR2 YFSETQ. CDR3 sequence: CASSLERGQVNTEAFF. CDR3 coding DNA: TGCGCCAGCAGCTTGGAGAGGGGACAGGTGAACACTGAAGCTTTCTTT.

J is TRBJ1-1 and V is TRBV12-3 or TRBV12-4, with D hard to call. V was shortened by 7 bases and J by 5 bases, with 14 bases between the two germline ends. There are 13 residues in the CDR3. Here the CDR3 reads CASTYEGKTEAFF. Written as DNA, the CDR3 is TGTGCCAGCACGTACGAGGGAAAAACTGAAGCTTTCTTT.

This sequence joins TRBV3-1 and TRBJ2-4; tentative D call: TRBD1 (6 bases). The V and J ends lost 0 bases and 0 bases respectively, with 9 bases between them. CDR3 length: 16 amino acids. From germline, CDR1 is LGHDT and CDR2 YNNKEL (reference sequence). The CDR3 is CASSQDWTVAKNIQYF. The DNA of the CDR3 is TGTGCCAGCAGCCAAGATTGGACAGTAGCCAAAAACATTCAGTACTTC.

The chain links TRBV9 to TRBJ2-3, with D perhaps matching TRBD2 (5 bases). Germline assignment: CDR1 SGDLS and CDR2 YYNGEE. The CDR3 has 16 amino acids. Trimming pared 4 bases from V and 6 bases from J, leaving 21 bases between. CDR3 loop: CASSFIPSPPADTQYF. The CDR3 DNA reads as TGTGCCAGCAGCTTTATACCTAGCCCCCCTGCGGATACGCAGTATTTT.

The rearrangement uses TRBV4-3 and TRBJ2-7, with D perhaps matching TRBD2 (5 bases). Germline V gives CDR1 LGHNA, CDR2 YSLEER. The germline V and J ends were trimmed by 1 base and 6 bases, with 13 bases remaining between them. There are 14 residues in the CDR3. The CDR3: CASSQVGVGSEQYF. CDR3 nucleotides: TGCGCCAGCAGCCAAGTCGGGGTGGGCAGCGAGCAGTACTTC.

V gene TRBV24-1 combines with J gene TRBJ2-6, with D possibly being TRBD2 (7 bases). The CDR3 runs 14 residues. V was trimmed by 4 bases and J by 6 bases, leaving 9 bases between them. Germline V gives CDR1 KGHDR, CDR2 SFDVKD. CDR3 residues: CATSEGGAANVLTF. The CDR3 DNA is TGTGCCACCAGTGAGGGGGGGGCGGCCAACGTCCTGACTTTC.

This clonotype appeared a few times. The chain recombines TRBV5-1 with TRBJ2-7; D is unresolved. In germline, CDR1 is SGHRS, CDR2 YFSETQ. Trimming removed 3 bases from V and 7 bases from J, with 23 bases in between. There are 16 residues in the CDR3. For the CDR3, the DNA is TGCGCCAGCAGCTCCCTTAAGGCTTCGATGGCAGAAGAGCAGTACTTC. It yields the protein CASSSLKASMAEEQYF.

V is TRBV24-1 and J is TRBJ1-1; D may be TRBD1 (5 bases). The V end lost 2 bases, the J end lost 0 bases, and 21 bases lay between the germline ends. The CDR3 is 19 amino acids. Looked up from germline, CDR1 is KGHDR and CDR2 is SFDVKD. The CDR3, as DNA: TGTGCCACCAGTGATTCCCCTTGGGGGGACGCAAACATGAACACTGAAGCTTTCTTT. Translating gives CATSDSPWGDANMNTEAFF.

This chain connects TRBV6-5 to TRBJ2-6, with D possibly called TRBD1 or TRBD2 (5 bases each). Germline V gene sequence: CDR1 MNHEY, CDR2 SVGAGI. The CDR3 is 17 residues long. Trimming removed 0 bases at V and 0 bases at J, with 9 bases between. CDR3 sequence (DNA): TGTGCCAGCAGTTACTCGTCGGGACCCTCTGGGGCCAACGTCCTGACTTTC. It encodes CASSYSSGPSGANVLTF.

The chain links TRBV2 to TRBJ1-2; perhaps TRBD1 as D (5 bases). V gave up 6 bases and J gave up 4 bases, with 18 bases separating them. The CDR3 is 15 residues long. Germline CDR1 SNHLY, CDR2 FYNNEI. This chain's CDR3 is CASRGLQGAGYGYTF. The DNA of the CDR3 is TGTGCCAGCAGGGGACTGCAGGGAGCCGGCTATGGCTACACCTTC.

The genes are TRBV7-2 and TRBJ1-5; D is uncertain. V was cut by 3 bases and J by 6 bases, with 9 bases left in between. The CDR3 runs to 13 residues. Germline CDR1 and CDR2: SGHTA and FQGNSA. The DNA of the CDR3 is TGTGCCAGCAGCTTGGGTCACGGTCAGCCCCAGCATTTT. Protein product: CASSLGHGQPQHF. Complete variable domain (other parts from reference TRBV7-2 and TRBJ1-5): GAGVSQSPSNKVTEKGKDVELRCDPISGHTALYWYRQSLGQGLEFLIYFQGNSAPDKSGLPSDRFSAERTGGSVSTLTIQRTQQEDSAVYLCASSLGHGQPQHFGDGTRLSIL.

This rearrangement joins TRBV5-1 to TRBJ1-5, with D tentatively TRBD1 (5 bases). The CDR3 is 15 residues long. Germline V lookup: CDR1 SGHRS, CDR2 YFSETQ. Trimming cost V 0 bases and J 6 bases, with 13 bases left between them. Written as DNA, the CDR3 is TGCGCCAGCAGCTTGGCAGGGTCTAGTTCTCAGCCCCAGCATTTT. Its translation: CASSLAGSSSQPQHF. The full variable domain, with the rest looked up from reference TRBV5-1 and TRBJ1-5, is KAGVTQTPRYLIKTRGQQVTLSCSPISGHRSVSWYQQTPGQGLQFLFEYFSETQRNKGNFPGRFSGRQFSNSRSEMNVSTLELGDSALYLCASSLAGSSSQPQHFGDGTRLSIL.

This clonotype was counted at least ten times. The chain joins TRBV6-1 to TRBJ2-1; tentatively, D is TRBD1 (6 bases). This CDR3 contains 14 residues. CDR1 is MNHNS and CDR2 is SASEGT in the germline V gene. The V gene lost 8 bases and the J gene lost 4 bases, with 15 bases spanning the gap. CDR3 protein: CASLLTGAYNEQFF. DNA of the CDR3: TGTGCCAGCCTCCTGACAGGAGCATACAATGAGCAGTTCTTC.

V usage is TRBV5-6 and J usage is TRBJ1-1; 8 nucleotides match TRBD1. Germline V gene lookup returns CDR1 SGHDT and CDR2 YYEEEE. J was trimmed by 6 bases and V by 4 bases; bases with no gene match: 8. The CDR3 totals 14 residues. CDR3 in amino acids: CASSPGGSRAEAFF. The CDR3 DNA is TGTGCCAGCAGCCCAGGGGGCTCGAGGGCTGAAGCTTTCTTT.